A selection of T cell receptor beta chains follows, all from one sample in a study of tissue T cells after allogeneic stem cell transplantation. Profiling relied on immunoSEQ multiplex PCR, and the TCRdb table lists in-frame clones only, not all of them. The sample has 2,000 to 2,500 clones, roughly 80% seen once. The sequenced sample was ileal tissue, obtained at autopsy. The receptor set was obtained from a male patient between 35 and 75 years old with steroid-refractory graft-versus-host disease after an allogeneic stem cell transplant. Some T cells may have originated in the graft donor. The CDR3 runs from the conserved cysteine through the conserved F or W. D genes are given only for firm matches. Size is omitted from some rows. Given values are once, few, many or a class for expanded clones.

TRBD2 TRBJ2-5 TRBV10-1 NA CASSVLQRGDF TGCGCCAGCAGTGTCTTGCAGCGGGGTGACTTC
NA TRBJ2-1 TRBV5-1 NA CASSSRTTENEQFF TGCGCCAGCAGCTCCCGGACGACCGAAAATGAGCAGTTCTTC
NA TRBJ1-5 TRBV2 few CASSVVNQPQHF TGTGCCAGCAGCGTTGTCAATCAGCCCCAGCATTTT
NA TRBJ2-7 TRBV12-3/TRBV12-4 NA CASRAGSSYEQYF TGTGCCAGCAGAGCCGGGAGCTCCTACGAGCAGTACTTC
NA TRBJ2-2 TRBV6-4 once CASSEARDSGELFF TGTGCCAGCAGTGAAGCAAGGGACTCCGGGGAGCTGTTTTTT
NA TRBJ2-1 TRBV4-1 NA CASSQAQDSHNEQFF TGCGCCAGCAGCCAAGCACAAGACAGCCACAATGAGCAGTTCTTC
TRBD2 TRBJ2-5 TRBV11-1 few CASSFGLAGGRGTQYF TGTGCCAGCAGCTTCGGACTAGCGGGGGGGCGAGGGACCCAGTACTTC
NA TRBJ1-2 TRBV27 NA CATTRRPHGNGYTF TGTGCCACCACACGACGCCCTCACGGGAATGGCTACACCTTC
NA TRBJ1-1 TRBV7-6 NA CASSPGQLNTEAFF TGTGCCAGCAGCCCCGGACAGTTGAACACTGAAGCTTTCTTT
TRBD1 TRBJ2-3 TRBV30 NA CAWSGQGSTQYF TGTGCCTGGAGTGGACAGGGTTCTACGCAGTATTTT
NA TRBJ2-1 TRBV11-3 NA CASSLAQGNEVEQFF TGTGCCAGCAGCTTAGCCCAGGGAAACGAGGTTGAGCAGTTCTTC
NA TRBJ2-3 TRBV29-1 NA CSARPTSTDTQYF TGCAGCGCCCGGCCGACAAGCACAGATACGCAGTATTTT
NA TRBJ2-5 TRBV29-1 NA CSATINSGIQETQYF TGCAGCGCCACCATAAACTCCGGGATCCAAGAGACCCAGTACTTC
TRBD1 TRBJ2-2 TRBV6-6 NA CASSIRTGRSGELFF TGTGCCAGCAGTATACGGACAGGGAGGTCCGGGGAGCTGTTTTTT
TRBD2 TRBJ2-5 TRBV6-5 NA CASTRAGGPTETQYF TGTGCCAGCACCCGAGCGGGGGGGCCAACAGAGACCCAGTACTTC
NA TRBJ2-5 TRBV18 few CASSPLAFRQETQYF TGTGCCAGCTCACCACTCGCATTCCGCCAAGAGACCCAGTACTTC
NA TRBJ1-5 TRBV2 NA CASSARREGSQPQHF TGTGCCAGCAGTGCGCGAAGGGAGGGAAGTCAGCCCCAGCATTTT
NA TRBJ1-1 TRBV6-2/TRBV6-3 NA CASSLVGYTEAFF TGTGCCAGCAGTTTAGTGGGGTACACTGAAGCTTTCTTT
NA TRBJ1-3 TRBV5-1 NA CASSVGTAGNTIYF TGCGCCAGCAGCGTAGGGACGGCTGGAAACACCATATATTTT
NA TRBJ1-1 TRBV27 once CASSLSGGDRVNTEAFF TGTGCCAGCAGTTTATCTGGAGGGGATAGGGTGAACACTGAAGCTTTCTTT
NA TRBJ2-7 TRBV19 NA CASSDGWRFEQYF TGTGCCAGTAGTGACGGTTGGAGGTTCGAGCAGTACTTC
NA TRBJ2-2 TRBV27 NA CASSFNRDGTGELFF TGTGCCAGCAGTTTCAACAGGGATGGCACCGGGGAGCTGTTTTTT
TRBD1 TRBJ2-3 TRBV28 NA CASSSGQAQDTQYF TGTGCCAGCAGTTCTGGACAGGCCCAGGATACGCAGTATTTT
TRBD1 TRBJ2-7 TRBV27 few CASRAGGRYEQYF TGTGCCAGCAGGGCAGGGGGAAGGTACGAGCAGTACTTC
TRBD2 TRBJ2-2 TRBV5-1 NA CASSLSASGDTGELFF TGCGCCAGCAGCCTCAGCGCTAGCGGAGACACCGGGGAGCTGTTTTTT
TRBD1 TRBJ1-2 TRBV6-5 NA CASRRGTGTYGYTF TGTGCCAGCAGGAGAGGGACAGGGACCTATGGCTACACCTTC
NA TRBJ1-2 TRBV5-1 NA CASSFGGDGANYGYTF TGCGCCAGCAGCTTTGGCGGGGACGGAGCTAACTATGGCTACACCTTC
NA TRBJ1-2 TRBV25-1 NA CASSTGIFYGYTF TGTGCCAGCAGTACCGGGATTTTCTATGGCTACACCTTC
TRBD1 TRBJ1-3 TRBV7-9 NA CASSLQGARGNTIYF TGTGCCAGCAGCTTACAGGGGGCGCGGGGAAACACCATATATTTT
NA TRBJ2-3 TRBV15 NA CATSRDQGATDTQYF TGTGCCACCAGCAGAGATCAGGGTGCAACAGATACGCAGTATTTT
NA TRBJ2-7 TRBV24-1 NA CATSASGSAYEQYF TGTGCCACCAGTGCGTCCGGTTCGGCCTACGAGCAGTACTTC
NA TRBJ1-6 TRBV18 few CASAGGSDSPLHF TGTGCCAGCGCGGGGGGATCTGATTCACCCCTCCACTTT
NA TRBJ2-5 TRBV19 NA CASKSGRGETQYF TGTGCCAGTAAGTCGGGCAGGGGAGAGACCCAGTACTTC
NA TRBJ2-5 TRBV14 NA CASSQLRGAWQETQYF TGTGCCAGCAGCCAACTCCGGGGGGCCTGGCAAGAGACCCAGTACTTC
TRBD2 TRBJ2-7 TRBV5-5 NA CASSFGEGLEQYF TGTGCCAGCAGCTTTGGGGAGGGGCTCGAGCAGTACTTC
TRBD1 TRBJ1-3 TRBV18 few CASSLMTGSGNTIYF TGTGCCAGCTCACTCATGACAGGGTCTGGAAACACCATATATTTT
TRBD2 TRBJ2-1 TRBV7-2 few CASSLTSGANNEQFF TGTGCCAGCAGCCTGACTAGCGGGGCTAACAATGAGCAGTTCTTC
TRBD2 TRBJ2-5 TRBV11-2 NA CASSLGGLGIQETQYF TGTGCCAGCAGCTTAGGGGGACTAGGCATCCAAGAGACCCAGTACTTC
NA TRBJ1-6 TRBV20-1 NA CSAGAPLHF TGCAGCGCAGGGGCACCCCTCCACTTT
NA TRBJ2-2 TRBV18 NA CASSGRNTGELFF TGTGCCAGCTCGGGCAGAAACACCGGGGAGCTGTTTTTT
NA TRBJ2-2 TRBV5-1 NA CASSLVGTANTGELFF TGCGCCAGCAGCTTGGTAGGGACGGCGAACACCGGGGAGCTGTTTTTT